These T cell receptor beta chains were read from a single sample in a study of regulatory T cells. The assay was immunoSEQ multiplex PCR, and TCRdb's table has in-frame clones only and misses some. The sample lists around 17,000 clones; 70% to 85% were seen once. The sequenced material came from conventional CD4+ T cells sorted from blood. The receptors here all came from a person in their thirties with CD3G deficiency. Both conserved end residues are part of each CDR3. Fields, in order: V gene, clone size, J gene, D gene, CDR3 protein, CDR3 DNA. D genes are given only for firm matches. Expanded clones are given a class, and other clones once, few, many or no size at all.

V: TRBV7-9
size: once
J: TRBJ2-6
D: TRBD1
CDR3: CASSWTGAGANVLTF
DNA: TGTGCCAGCAGCTGGACAGGGGCTGGGGCCAACGTCCTGACTTTC

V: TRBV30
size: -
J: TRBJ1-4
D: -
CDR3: CAWSENTGKLFF
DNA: TGTGCCTGGAGTGAGAACACCGGAAAACTGTTTTTT

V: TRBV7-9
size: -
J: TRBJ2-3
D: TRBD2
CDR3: CASSSGLAGPSTDTQYF
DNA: TGTGCCAGCAGCTCCGGACTAGCGGGACCTAGCACAGATACGCAGTATTTT

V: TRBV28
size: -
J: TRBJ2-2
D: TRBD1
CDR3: CASSKDRGHGNTGELFF
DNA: TGTGCCAGCAGTAAGGACAGGGGGCACGGAAACACCGGGGAGCTGTTTTTT

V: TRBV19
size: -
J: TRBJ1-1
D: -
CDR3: CASRTLPNTEAFF
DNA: TGTGCCAGTAGGACCTTACCGAACACTGAAGCTTTCTTT

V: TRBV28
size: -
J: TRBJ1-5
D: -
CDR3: CASSLASEGQPQHF
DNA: TGTGCCAGCAGTTTAGCGTCCGAGGGGCAGCCCCAGCATTTT

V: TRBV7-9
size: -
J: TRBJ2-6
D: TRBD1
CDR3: CASSLMTGIAGANVLTF
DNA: TGTGCCAGCAGCTTAATGACAGGGATTGCTGGGGCCAACGTCCTGACTTTC

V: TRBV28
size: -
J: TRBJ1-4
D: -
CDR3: CASSFGNEKLFF
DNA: TGTGCCAGCAGTTTTGGTAATGAAAAACTGTTTTTT

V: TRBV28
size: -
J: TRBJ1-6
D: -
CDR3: CATQQLRGPLHF
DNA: TGTGCCACCCAACAGCTACGGGGCCCCCTCCACTTT

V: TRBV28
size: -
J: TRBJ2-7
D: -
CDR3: CASSERGTLYEQYF
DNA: TGTGCCAGCAGTGAACGAGGGACTCTATACGAGCAGTACTTC

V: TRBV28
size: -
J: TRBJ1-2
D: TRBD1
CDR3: CASSGTVYGYTF
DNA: TGTGCCAGCAGTGGGACAGTCTATGGCTACACCTTC

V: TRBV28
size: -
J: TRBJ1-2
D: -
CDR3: CASSLSQGYGYTF
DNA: TGTGCCAGCAGTTTAAGCCAGGGATATGGCTACACCTTC

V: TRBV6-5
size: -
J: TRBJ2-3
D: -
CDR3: CASSYSRTRVATQYF
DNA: TGTGCCAGCAGTTACTCGAGGACAAGGGTCGCTACGCAGTATTTT

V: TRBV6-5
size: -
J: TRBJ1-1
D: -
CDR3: CASSYEADTEAFF
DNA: TGTGCCAGCAGTTACGAGGCCGACACTGAAGCTTTCTTT

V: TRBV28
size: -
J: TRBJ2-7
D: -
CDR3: CASSGPGTKAYEQYF
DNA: TGTGCCAGCAGTGGCCCCGGGACAAAAGCCTACGAGCAGTACTTC

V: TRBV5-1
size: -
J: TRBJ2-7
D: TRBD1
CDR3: CASSRAPGGGYEQYF
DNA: TGCGCCAGCAGCCGGGCCCCAGGGGGCGGATACGAGCAGTACTTC

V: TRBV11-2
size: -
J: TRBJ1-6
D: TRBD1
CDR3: CASSSRQGRSPLHF
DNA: TGTGCCAGCAGCTCCAGACAGGGACGTTCACCCCTCCACTTT

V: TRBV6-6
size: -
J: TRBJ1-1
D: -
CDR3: CASSQPGSTEAFF
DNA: TGTGCCAGCAGTCAACCAGGTTCCACTGAAGCTTTCTTT

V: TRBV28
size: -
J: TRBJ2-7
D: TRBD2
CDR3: CASSSSSGGLNHEQYF
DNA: TGTGCCAGCAGTAGTAGTAGCGGGGGTCTCAACCACGAGCAGTACTTC

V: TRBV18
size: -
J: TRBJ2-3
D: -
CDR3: CASSPRTSTDTQYF
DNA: TGTGCCAGCTCACCACGGACTAGCACAGATACGCAGTATTTT

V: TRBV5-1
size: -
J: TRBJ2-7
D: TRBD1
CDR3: CASSLTGGANYEQYF
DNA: TGCGCCAGCAGCTTAACAGGGGGAGCGAACTACGAGCAGTACTTC

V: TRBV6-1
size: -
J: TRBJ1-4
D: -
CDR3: CASSSRQRPNEKLFF
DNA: TGTGCCAGCAGTTCGCGACAGAGGCCTAATGAAAAACTGTTTTTT

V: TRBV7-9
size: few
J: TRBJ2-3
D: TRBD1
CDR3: CASSFAAGGRNTQYF
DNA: TGTGCCAGCAGCTTCGCGGCAGGGGGCAGAAATACGCAGTATTTT

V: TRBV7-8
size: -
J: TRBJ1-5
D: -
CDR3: CASSLDRDQPQHF
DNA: TGTGCCAGCAGCTTAGACAGGGACCAGCCCCAGCATTTT

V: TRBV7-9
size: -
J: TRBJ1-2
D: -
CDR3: CASSLEGAGGYTF
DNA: TGTGCCAGCAGCTTAGAAGGGGCCGGTGGCTACACCTTC

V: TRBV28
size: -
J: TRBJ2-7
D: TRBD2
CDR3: CASSFAGGTSYEQYF
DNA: TGTGCCAGCAGTTTCGCGGGAGGGACTTCCTACGAGCAGTACTTC

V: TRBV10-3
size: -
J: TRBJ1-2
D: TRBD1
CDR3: CAISLQGGVGYTF
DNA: TGTGCCATCAGCCTACAGGGGGGAGTGGGCTACACCTTC

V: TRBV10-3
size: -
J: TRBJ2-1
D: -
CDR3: CAISDGGHEQFF
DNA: TGTGCCATCAGTGACGGAGGGCATGAGCAGTTCTTC

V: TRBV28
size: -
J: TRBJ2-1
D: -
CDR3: CASSKMPGQVNEQFF
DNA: TGTGCCAGCAGTAAAATGCCAGGGCAAGTCAATGAGCAGTTCTTC

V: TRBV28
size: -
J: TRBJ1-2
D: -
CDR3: CASSPLWDYGYTF
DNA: TGTGCCAGCAGTCCTTTGTGGGACTATGGCTACACCTTC

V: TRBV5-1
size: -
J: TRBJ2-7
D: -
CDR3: CASSLGAGSLGQYF
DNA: TGCGCCAGCAGCTTGGGGGCCGGGTCCCTGGGGCAGTACTTC

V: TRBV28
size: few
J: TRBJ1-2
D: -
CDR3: CASSSSNYGYTF
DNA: TGTGCCAGCAGCTCCTCTAACTATGGCTACACCTTC

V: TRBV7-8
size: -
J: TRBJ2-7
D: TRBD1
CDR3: CASSVLQGGEQYF
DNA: TGTGCCAGCAGCGTACTACAGGGGGGCGAGCAGTACTTC